This TCR beta chain is from a study of shared T cell receptors in the human thymus. Method: immunoSEQ multiplex PCR; TCRdb's copy keeps in-frame clones and lacks some. The top ten clones hold 0.0095% to 0.011% of a sample with 700,000 or so clones, approximately 85% of them seen once. These same records also appear under a second study, on human thymus T cells. This second study notes: Samples came from healthy Finnish infants during open corrective cardiac surgery. Thymus specimens were resections from corrective heart surgery. Thymic and blood repertoires appeared to carry a bias in their V and J gene usage. Related research has reported that thymic repertoires overlap highly among unrelated individuals.

The sample consisted of thymocytes. The source is a girl in the first two years of life with a congenital heart defect.

CDR3 protein: CASTTEGGQGNNEQFF. CDR3 bases: TGTGCCAGCACCACCGAGGGGGGACAGGGTAACAATGAGCAGTTCTTC. V usage is TRBV5-6 and J usage is TRBJ2-1; 9 bases are shared with TRBD1. Trimming removed 6 bases from V and 5 bases from J; junction bases left unmatched: 12. This CDR3 comprises 16 residues. Germline V gives CDR1 SGHDT, CDR2 YYEEEE.